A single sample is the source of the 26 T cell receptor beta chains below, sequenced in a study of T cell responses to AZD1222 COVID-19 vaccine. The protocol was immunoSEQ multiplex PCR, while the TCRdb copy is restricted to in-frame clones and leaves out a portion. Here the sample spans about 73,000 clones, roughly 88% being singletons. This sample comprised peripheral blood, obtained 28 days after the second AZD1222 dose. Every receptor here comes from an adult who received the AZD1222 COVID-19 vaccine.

CDR3 DNA: TGCAGCGTCACCTGGGGGGCGAGAGGCTACACCTTC. This codes for CSVTWGARGYTF. The rearrangement joins TRBV29-1 to TRBJ1-2; perhaps TRBD1 as D (6 bases). CDR3 length equals 12 residues. The V gene's germline CDR1 is SQVTM and CDR2 ANQGSEA. V gave up 6 bases and J gave up 8 bases, with 16 bases separating them.

The CDR3 nucleotides are TGTGCCAGCAGCTCATACAGAGGACAGAAGACTAACACTGAAGCTTTCTTT. It translates to CASSSYRGQKTNTEAFF. This chain connects TRBV11-2 to TRBJ1-1, with D possibly matching TRBD1 (6 bases). Trimming took off 4 bases at V and 2 bases at J, with 20 bases between the two ends. Per the germline V gene, CDR1 is SGHAT and CDR2 is FQNNGV. The CDR3 runs 17 residues. Complete variable domain (other parts from reference TRBV11-2 and TRBJ1-1): EAGVAQSPRYKIIEKRQSVAFWCNPISGHATLYWYQQILGQGPKLLIQFQNNGVVDDSQLPKDRFSAERLKGVDSTLKIQPAKLEDSAVYLCASSSYRGQKTNTEAFFGQGTRLTVV.

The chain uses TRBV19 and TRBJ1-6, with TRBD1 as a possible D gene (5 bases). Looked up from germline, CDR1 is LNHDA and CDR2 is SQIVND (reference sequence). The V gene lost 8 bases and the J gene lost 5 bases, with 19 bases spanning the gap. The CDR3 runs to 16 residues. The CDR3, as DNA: TGTGCCAGTGGAGACACGGGACTCTTCGATAATTCACCCCTCCACTTT. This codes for CASGDTGLFDNSPLHF.

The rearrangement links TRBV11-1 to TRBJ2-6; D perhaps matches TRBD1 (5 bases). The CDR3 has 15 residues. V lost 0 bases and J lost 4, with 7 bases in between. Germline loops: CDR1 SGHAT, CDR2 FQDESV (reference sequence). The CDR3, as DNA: TGTGCCAGCAGCTTAGCAGGGGCCGGGGCCAACGTCCTGACTTTC. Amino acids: CASSLAGAGANVLTF.

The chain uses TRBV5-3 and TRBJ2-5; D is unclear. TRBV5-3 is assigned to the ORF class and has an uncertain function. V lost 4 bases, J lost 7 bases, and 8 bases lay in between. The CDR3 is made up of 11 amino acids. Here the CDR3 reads CARSMDGTQYF. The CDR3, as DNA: TGTGCCAGAAGCATGGACGGGACCCAGTACTTC.

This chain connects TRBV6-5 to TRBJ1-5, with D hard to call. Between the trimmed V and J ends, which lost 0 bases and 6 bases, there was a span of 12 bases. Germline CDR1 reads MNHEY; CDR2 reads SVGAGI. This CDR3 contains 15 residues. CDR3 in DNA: TGTGCCAGCAGTTACTCCTCGCAGGTTACTCAGCCCCAGCATTTT. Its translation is CASSYSSQVTQPQHF.

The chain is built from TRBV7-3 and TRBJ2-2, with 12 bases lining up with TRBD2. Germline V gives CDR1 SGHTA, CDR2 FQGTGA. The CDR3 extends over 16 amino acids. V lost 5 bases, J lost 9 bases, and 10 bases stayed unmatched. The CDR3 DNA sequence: TGTGCCAGCAGCCAGCCCTCGGGACTAGCGGGCAGGGAGCTGTTTTTT. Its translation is CASSQPSGLAGRELFF.

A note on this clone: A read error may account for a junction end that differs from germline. As DNA, the CDR3 is TGTGCCAGCAGCTTCGGACAGTCACACGGCCAATTT. Protein: CASSFGQSHGQF. The chain combines TRBV11-2 with TRBJ1-1; a possible D gene is TRBD1 (6 bases). The CDR3 spans 12 residues. CDR1 SGHAT and CDR2 FQNNGV come from the germline V gene.

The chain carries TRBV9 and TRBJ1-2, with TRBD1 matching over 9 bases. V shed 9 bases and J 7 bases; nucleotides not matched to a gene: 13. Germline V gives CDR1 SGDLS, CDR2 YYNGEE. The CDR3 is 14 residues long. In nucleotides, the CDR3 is TGTGCCACCTCCCCGACAGGGGGTGACGGTGGCTACACCTTC. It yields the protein CATSPTGGDGGYTF.

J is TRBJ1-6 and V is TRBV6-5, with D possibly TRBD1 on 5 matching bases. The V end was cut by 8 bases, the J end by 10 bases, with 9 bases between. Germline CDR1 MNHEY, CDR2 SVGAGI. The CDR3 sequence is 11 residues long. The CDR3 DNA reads TGTGCCAGCCTGGGGGGGTCACCCCTCCACTTT. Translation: CASLGGSPLHF.

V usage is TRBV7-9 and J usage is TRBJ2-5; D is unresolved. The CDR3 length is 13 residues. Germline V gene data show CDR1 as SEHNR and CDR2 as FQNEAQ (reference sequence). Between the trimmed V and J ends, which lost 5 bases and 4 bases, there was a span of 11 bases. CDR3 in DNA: TGTGCCAGCAGCCAGTATTGGGGAGAGACCCAGTACTTC. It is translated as CASSQYWGETQYF.

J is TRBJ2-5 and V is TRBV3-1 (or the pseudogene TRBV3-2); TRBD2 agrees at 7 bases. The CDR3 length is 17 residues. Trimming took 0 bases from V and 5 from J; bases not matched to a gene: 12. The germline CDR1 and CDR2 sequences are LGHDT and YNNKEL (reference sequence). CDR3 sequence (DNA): TGTGCCAGCAGCCAAGATCCCAGAAGGGAGGGTGGGGAGACCCAGTACTTC. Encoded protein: CASSQDPRREGGETQYF.

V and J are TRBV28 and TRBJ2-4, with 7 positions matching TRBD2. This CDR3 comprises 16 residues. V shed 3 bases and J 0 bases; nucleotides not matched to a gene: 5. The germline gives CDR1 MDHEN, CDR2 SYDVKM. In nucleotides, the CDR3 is TGTGCCAGCAGTTTGGGGGGGTTTCTAGCCAAAAACATTCAGTACTTC. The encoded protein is CASSLGGFLAKNIQYF.

Here the CDR3 reads CASSQDRGTKYNEQFF. Written as DNA, the CDR3 is TGTGCCAGCAGCCAAGATCGGGGGACCAAATACAATGAGCAGTTCTTC. The V and J genes are TRBV4-2 and TRBJ2-1, with a tentative D call TRBD2 (6 bases). The CDR3 consists of 16 residues. In germline, CDR1 is LGHNA, CDR2 YNFKEQ. V lost 0 bases and J lost 4, with 13 bases in between.

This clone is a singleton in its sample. This chain's CDR3 is CASSLETGYIDEQFF. For the CDR3, the DNA is TGTGCCAGCAGCTTGGAGACAGGGTATATCGATGAGCAGTTCTTC. The chain joins TRBV5-4 to TRBJ2-1; TRBD1 matches 7 bases. The CDR3 is 15 amino acids. Germline V gene data show CDR1 as SGHNT and CDR2 as YYREEE (reference sequence). V was pared by 0 bases and J by 8 bases, with 8 bases of the junction left unmatched.

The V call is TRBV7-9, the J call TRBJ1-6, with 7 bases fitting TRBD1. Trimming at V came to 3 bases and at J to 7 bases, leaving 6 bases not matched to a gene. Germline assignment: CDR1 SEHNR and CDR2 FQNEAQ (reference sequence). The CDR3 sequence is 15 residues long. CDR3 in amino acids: CASSFATGWNSPLHF. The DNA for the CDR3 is TGTGCCAGCAGCTTCGCGACAGGGTGGAATTCACCCCTCCACTTT.

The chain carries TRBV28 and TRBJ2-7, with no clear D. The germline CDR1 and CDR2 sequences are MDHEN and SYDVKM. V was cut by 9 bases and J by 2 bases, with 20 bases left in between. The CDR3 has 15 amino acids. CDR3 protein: CASGSPGLSPYEQYF. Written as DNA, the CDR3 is TGTGCCAGTGGGTCCCCGGGCTTGAGTCCCTACGAGCAGTACTTC.

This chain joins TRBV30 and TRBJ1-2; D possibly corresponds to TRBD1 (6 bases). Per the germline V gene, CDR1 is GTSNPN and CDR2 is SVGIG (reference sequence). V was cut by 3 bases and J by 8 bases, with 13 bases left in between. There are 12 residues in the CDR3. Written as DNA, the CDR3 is TGTGCCTGGAGGCGAGGGGGGCCGGGCTACACCTTC. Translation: CAWRRGGPGYTF. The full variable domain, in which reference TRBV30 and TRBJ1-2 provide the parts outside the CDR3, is SQTIHQWPATLVQPVGSPLSLECTVEGTSNPNLYWYRQAAGRGLQLLFYSVGIGQISSEVPQNLSASRPQDRQFILSSKKLLLSDSGFYLCAWRRGGPGYTFGSGTRLTVV.

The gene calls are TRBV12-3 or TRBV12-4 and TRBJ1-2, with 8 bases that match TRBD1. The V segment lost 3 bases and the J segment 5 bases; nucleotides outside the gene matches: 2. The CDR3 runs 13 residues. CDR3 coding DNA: TGTGCCAGCAGTTTGGGGACAGGATATGGCTACACCTTC. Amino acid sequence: CASSLGTGYGYTF.

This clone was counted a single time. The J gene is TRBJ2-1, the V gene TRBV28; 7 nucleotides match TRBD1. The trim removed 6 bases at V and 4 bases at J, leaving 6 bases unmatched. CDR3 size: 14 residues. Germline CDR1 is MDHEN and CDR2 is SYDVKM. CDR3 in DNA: TGTGCCAGCAGGTATGGGGGACAGTACAATGAGCAGTTCTTC. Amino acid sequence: CASRYGGQYNEQFF. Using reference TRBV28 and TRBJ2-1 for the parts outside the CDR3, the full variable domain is DVKVTQSSRYLVKRTGEKVFLECVQDMDHENMFWYRQDPGLGLRLIYFSYDVKMKEKGDIPEGYSVSREKKERFSLILESASTNQTSMYLCASRYGGQYNEQFFGPGTRLTVL.

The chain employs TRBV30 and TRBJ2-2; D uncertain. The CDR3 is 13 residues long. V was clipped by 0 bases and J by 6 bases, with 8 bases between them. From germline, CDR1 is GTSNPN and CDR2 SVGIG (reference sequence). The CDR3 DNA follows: TGTGCCTGGAGTGTATCCGGAGCCGGGGAGCTGTTTTTT. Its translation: CAWSVSGAGELFF.

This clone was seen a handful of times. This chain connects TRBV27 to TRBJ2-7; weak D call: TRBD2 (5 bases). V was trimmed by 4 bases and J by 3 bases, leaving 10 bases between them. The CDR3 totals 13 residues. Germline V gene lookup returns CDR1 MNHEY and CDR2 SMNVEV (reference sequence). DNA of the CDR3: TGTGCCAGCAGTTATGGACTTAACTACGAGCAGTACTTC. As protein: CASSYGLNYEQYF.

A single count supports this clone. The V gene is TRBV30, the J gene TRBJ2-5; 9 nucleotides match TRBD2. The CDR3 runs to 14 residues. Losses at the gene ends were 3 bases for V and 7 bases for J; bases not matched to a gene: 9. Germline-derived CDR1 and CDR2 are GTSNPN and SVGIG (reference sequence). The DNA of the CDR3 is TGTGCCTGGAGGACCGCGGGGGGGCGTCGGACCCAGTACTTC. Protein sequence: CAWRTAGGRRTQYF. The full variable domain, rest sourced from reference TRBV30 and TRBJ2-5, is SQTIHQWPATLVQPVGSPLSLECTVEGTSNPNLYWYRQAAGRGLQLLFYSVGIGQISSEVPQNLSASRPQDRQFILSSKKLLLSDSGFYLCAWRTAGGRRTQYFGPGTRLLVL.

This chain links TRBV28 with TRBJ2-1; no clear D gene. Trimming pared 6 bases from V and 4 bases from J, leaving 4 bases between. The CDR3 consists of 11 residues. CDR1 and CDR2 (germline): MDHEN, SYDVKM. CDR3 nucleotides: TGTGCCAGCAGAGAGTACAATGAGCAGTTCTTC. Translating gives CASREYNEQFF.

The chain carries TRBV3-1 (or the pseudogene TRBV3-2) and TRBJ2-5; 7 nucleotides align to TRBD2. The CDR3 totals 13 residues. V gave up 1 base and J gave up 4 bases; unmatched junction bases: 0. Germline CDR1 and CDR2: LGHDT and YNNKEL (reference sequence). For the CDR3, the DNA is TGTGCCAGCAGCCAAGGGGGGGGAGAGACCCAGTACTTC. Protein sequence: CASSQGGGETQYF.

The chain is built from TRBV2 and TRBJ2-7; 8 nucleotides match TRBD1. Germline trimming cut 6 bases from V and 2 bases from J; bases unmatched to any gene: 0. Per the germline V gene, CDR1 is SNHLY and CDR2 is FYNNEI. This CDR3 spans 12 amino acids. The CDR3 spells CASRQGAYEQYF. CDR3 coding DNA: TGTGCCAGCAGACAGGGGGCCTACGAGCAGTACTTC.